This T cell receptor beta chain was recovered during a study of vaccination effects on CD4 cells after COVID-19. Assay: immunoSEQ multiplex PCR; the TCRdb copy retains only in-frame clones and omits some. The profile covers tens of thousands of clones, with under 85% appearing a single time and more than 12% taken by the ten largest. Study-level points and caveats: Clones of infection and vaccine origin contracted markedly late after vaccination. Convalescent patients in the study were few, and early post-infection timepoints were absent.

The CDR3 contains 13 residues. This clone was observed a single time. Its antigen is unidentified. After expansion with viral peptide pools in the ViraFEST assay, antigen-specific CD4+ T cells were sequenced. Having been cultured for less than 12 days, the cells underwent CD4+ T cell isolation. Either the mRNA-1273 or the BNT162b2 vaccine was given to participants as two doses. Among the vaccine recipients, none had a prior SARS-CoV-2 infection, and nucleocapsid antibodies were negative. With about 9.8 ug/ml peptides and 10 IU/ml IL-2, fewer than 2.5 million PBMC per well were cultured. The TCR was taken from a human donor who received a COVID-19 vaccine. The chain links TRBV21-1 to TRBJ1-5. TRBV21-1 has pseudogene status. Sample: CD4+ T cells from PBMCs cultured with HCoV-OC43 spike peptides, taken after COVID-19 vaccination. The subset is: HCoV-OC43 spike overlapping peptide pool stimulation. CDR3 nucleotide sequence: TGTGCCAGCAGCAGACTTAGCAATCAGCCCCAGCATTTT. Translating it yields CASSRLSNQPQHF.